This TCR beta chain was obtained from a study of cytomegalovirus exposure and HLA in healthy donors. Study conclusions and caveats: In most subjects, TCR beta sequences reportedly gave accurate predictions of HLA-A and HLA-B alleles.

Comments on this clone: Its target is unknown.

CDR3 length equals 18 residues. J gave up 3 bases and V 2 bases, and 11 bases lay outside the gene matches. Germline CDR1 reads SGHTA; CDR2 reads FQGNSA. A multiplex PCR was run with 60 Vbeta primers and 13 Jbeta primers. Clones were read by immunoSEQ multiplex PCR, and TCRdb kept only the in-frame ones, dropping some. Here the sample spans 150,000 or so clones, roughly 82% being singletons. The clonotype originates from a woman in her forties or fifties in good health and CMV-seropositive. The sample taken for sequencing was PBMCs. The chain has TRBV7-2 and TRBJ2-3, with 10 bases identical to TRBD2. The CDR3 loop is CASSLIPQRGGRTDTQYF. The DNA for the CDR3 is TGTGCCAGCAGCTTAATCCCCCAGCGGGGGGGCAGGACAGATACGCAGTATTTT. Based on the CDR3 plus reference TRBV7-2 and TRBJ2-3, the full variable domain is GAGVSQSPSNKVTEKGKDVELRCDPISGHTALYWYRQSLGQGLEFLIYFQGNSAPDKSGLPSDRFSAERTGGSVSTLTIQRTQQEDSAVYLCASSLIPQRGGRTDTQYFGPGTRLTVL.